These T cell receptor beta chains were read from a single sample in a study of vaccination and CD4 T cells after COVID-19. Antigens for these TCRs are unknown. A single record per CDR3 protein comes from TCRdb applying MiXCR to the PCR reads. The top ten clones hold 14% of a sample with 11,000 to 15,000 distinct CDR3 sequences, roughly 60% of them seen once. The specimen was CD4+ T cells from blood, cultured in vitro. The origin of the receptors is a human donor who had recovered from COVID-19. Each CDR3 is given with its conserved first and last residue. D genes are given only for firm matches. For some rows the clone size is stated as once, few or many, or as a class when expanded; others skip it.

v_gene	d_gene	j_gene	abundance	CDR3nt	CDR3aa
TRBV5-1	.	TRBJ2-7	.	TGCGCCAGCAGCCTGGGCGGGGAGAGATACGAGCAGTACTTC	CASSLGGERYEQYF
TRBV20-1	TRBD2	TRBJ2-2	.	TGCAGTGCTAGAGTCCTAGCGGGAGGCCCCTTCAACACCGGGGAGCTGTTTTTT	CSARVLAGGPFNTGELFF
TRBV6-1	.	TRBJ1-3	.	TGTGCCAGCAGATCAGGCATCGGAAACACCATATATTTT	CASRSGIGNTIYF
TRBV2	.	TRBJ1-5	medium-sized	TGTGCCAGCAGTGAAAGGCCGGGCAATCAGCCCCAGCATTTT	CASSERPGNQPQHF
TRBV28	.	TRBJ1-5	.	TGTGCCAGCAGTTTAGGGGAGGCGGGCAATCAGCCCCAGCATTTT	CASSLGEAGNQPQHF
TRBV7-9	TRBD2	TRBJ2-1	.	TGTGCCAGCAGCCCTCGAAATAGCGGGAGGGATGAGCAGTTCTTC	CASSPRNSGRDEQFF
TRBV20-1	TRBD2	TRBJ2-2	once	TGCAGTGCTAGGGCAATAGCGGGAGAACCCACCGGGGAGCTGTTTTTT	CSARAIAGEPTGELFF
TRBV28	.	TRBJ1-2	.	TGTGCCAGCAGCCGAGCCACTAACTATGGCTACACCTTC	CASSRATNYGYTF
TRBV10-3	TRBD2	TRBJ2-7	.	TGTGCCATCAGTTCTAGCGGGAGCTCCTACGAGCAGTACTTC	CAISSSGSSYEQYF
TRBV7-9	TRBD2	TRBJ2-1	.	TGTGCCAGCAGCTTAGAGAGCGGGAGTCAGTACAATGAGCAGTTCTTC	CASSLESGSQYNEQFF
TRBV6-2/TRBV6-3	.	TRBJ1-1	.	TGTGCCAGCAGTTGGACCCCCGGCACTGAAGCTTTCTTT	CASSWTPGTEAFF
TRBV15	.	TRBJ2-7	few	TGTGCCACCAGCAGGCCGCCAGGACACCTCTTGGAGCAGTACTTC	CATSRPPGHLLEQYF
TRBV6-1	.	TRBJ2-3	once	TGTGCCAGCAGTGGGCTAGCTAGCACAGATACGCAGTATTTT	CASSGLASTDTQYF
TRBV12-3/TRBV12-4	.	TRBJ1-2	.	TGTGCCAGCAGCCAGGCAAACTATGGCTACACCTTC	CASSQANYGYTF
TRBV28	.	TRBJ1-2	.	TGTGCCAGCAGTCGTTCCTCCGCTAACTATGGCTACACCTTC	CASSRSSANYGYTF
TRBV20-1	.	TRBJ1-3	few	TGCAGTGCTAGCCCATCAAGTTGGGGCACCATATATTTT	CSASPSSWGTIYF
TRBV3-1	.	TRBJ2-5	.	TGTGCCAGCAGCCACAACGGACTACTTAAAGAGACCCAGTACTTC	CASSHNGLLKETQYF
TRBV7-2	TRBD1	TRBJ2-7	.	TGTGCCAGCAGCTTAATTCAGGGGGCTTCCTACGAGCAGTACTTC	CASSLIQGASYEQYF
TRBV28	TRBD2	TRBJ2-7	.	TGTGCCAGCAAAAAAGCCCCCGCTAGCGGGAGAAAGGGCTACGAGCAGTACTTC	CASKKAPASGRKGYEQYF
TRBV7-2	.	TRBJ1-5	.	TGTGCCAGCAGCTCCGGACAGAGTATCAATCAGCCCCAGCATTTT	CASSSGQSINQPQHF
TRBV7-3	.	TRBJ2-3	.	TGTGCCAGCAGCCCCGACACAGATACGCAGTATTTT	CASSPDTDTQYF
TRBV20-1	TRBD2	TRBJ2-1	.	TGCAGTGCTAGGAAGTCGGCGGGAGGGTCCTACAATGAGCAGTTCTTC	CSARKSAGGSYNEQFF
TRBV20-1	.	TRBJ1-1	few	TGCAGTGCTAGATTGGGGGGAGACTCTGAAGCTTTCTTT	CSARLGGDSEAFF
TRBV7-9	.	TRBJ1-1	few	TGTGCCACAAAGACGGCTTTCTTT	CATKTAFF
TRBV18	.	TRBJ2-7	.	TGTGCCAGCTCACCTAGGGTAAGCTCCTACGAGCAGTACTTC	CASSPRVSSYEQYF
TRBV20-1	.	TRBJ2-3	few	TGCAGTGCTGAGGGGGATACGCAGTATTTT	CSAEGDTQYF